This T cell receptor beta chain came from a study of blood T cell repertoires in COVID-19. J lost 0 bases, V lost 10 bases, and 6 bases had no gene match. This CDR3 contains 14 residues. Germline V gene data show CDR1 as MNHEY and CDR2 as SVGAGI. This clone was observed a handful of times. TCRdb keeps only in-frame clones here, not all; method: immunoSEQ multiplex PCR. The table shows 250,000 or so clones, with around 86% occurring only once. The source is an older woman with COVID-19, enrolled during active disease. The chain carries TRBV6-5 and TRBJ1-2; 9 bases map to TRBD1. Sequenced material: peripheral blood. The CDR3 coding sequence is TGTGCCACCGGACAGGGGACTACTAACTATGGCTACACCTTC. Translation: CATGQGTTNYGYTF.